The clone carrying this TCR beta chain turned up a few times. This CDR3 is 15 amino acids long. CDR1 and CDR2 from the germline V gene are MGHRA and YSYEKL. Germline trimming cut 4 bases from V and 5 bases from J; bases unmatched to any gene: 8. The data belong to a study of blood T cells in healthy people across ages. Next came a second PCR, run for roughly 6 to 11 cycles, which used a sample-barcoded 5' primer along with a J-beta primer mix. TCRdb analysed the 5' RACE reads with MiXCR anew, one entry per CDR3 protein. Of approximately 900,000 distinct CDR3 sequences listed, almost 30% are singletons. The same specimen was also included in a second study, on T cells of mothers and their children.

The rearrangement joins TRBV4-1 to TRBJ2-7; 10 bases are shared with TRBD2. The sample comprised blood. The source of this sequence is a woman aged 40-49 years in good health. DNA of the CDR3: TGCGCCAGCAGCCCCAGCGGGGGGGCCAATAACGAGCAGTACTTC. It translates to CASSPSGGANNEQYF.